This is a list of T cell receptor beta chains from one sample in a study of Graves' ophthalmopathy and Graves' hyperthyroidism. From the multiplex PCR reads, TCRdb called clonotypes with MiXCR, one entry per CDR3 protein. The sample records 300,000 to 400,000 distinct CDR3 sequences, 17% being singletons. The sample was peripheral blood. These receptor sequences come from an adult woman with stable Graves' hyperthyroidism. Each CDR3 is given with its conserved first and last residue. The size of a clone is reported for some rows only, either as once, few or many, or as a class for expanded clones.

CDR3 length,V gene,clone size,CDR3 protein
15,TRBV28,many,CASRPLAGRPYEQYF
15,TRBV7-2,many,CASSLGLGEHYEQYF
13,TRBV6-1,many,CASGDRKKETQYF
17,TRBV4-2,many,CASSQAGSGTTSYEQYF
14,TRBV13,many,CASSTLALSHEQYF
17,TRBV6-5,many,CASSWVRGAPNTGELFF
14,TRBV15,NA,CATSRVGAAYEQYF
15,TRBV20-1,many,CSARGLAGIVETQYF
11,TRBV13,many,CASSSVTEAFF
13,TRBV12-3/TRBV12-4,many,CASRVWTEETQYF
15,TRBV28,few,CASSQKSPAFYEQYF
15,TRBV28,many,CASRSDRVSNQPQHF
17,TRBV6-5,many,CASSYSGSGNVQETQYF
15,TRBV25-1,many,CASSAAQGFFYGYTF
16,TRBV14,few,CASSQGTGTVIFGYTF
11,TRBV6-1,NA,CAIRGSYEQYF
15,TRBV20-1,many,CSARARTSGAYEQYF
13,TRBV20-1,many,CSARKWGNTEAFF
13,TRBV2,many,CASNSGGETEAFF
15,TRBV28,many,CASSFPGTSNQPQHF
12,TRBV6-2/TRBV6-3,NA,CASSYLHTEAFF
14,TRBV28,few,CASRQGQSTYEQYF
16,TRBV6-1,many,CASSPRGGRSGNTIYF
16,TRBV20-1,many,CSARESRSTNTGELFF
15,TRBV28,NA,CASSLEQGLGQPQHF
12,TRBV28,many,CASQTSPYEQYF
11,TRBV2,many,CASRPFGPLHF
13,TRBV28,NA,CASSLLPPGELFF
20,TRBV19,NA,CASSTAGRRLRTLAKNIQYF
16,TRBV28,many,CASSRGGLAGVYEQYF
16,TRBV11-1,many,CASSATSNPNTGELFF
19,TRBV28,many,CASLGRRQRGVPWFYEQYF
13,TRBV2,many,CASSVLYQYEQYF
19,TRBV11-1,few,CASSLARRTAGGRQETQYF
15,TRBV6-1,many,CASSPTGGGSYEQYF
13,TRBV29-1,many,CSVGSDSNYGYTF
15,TRBV2,many,CASRGTGQANYGYTF
12,TRBV20-1,many,CSCRGQGGTQYF
14,TRBV9,NA,CASSVIPGPQGYTF
14,TRBV6-1,NA,CASSEVFGAREQYF
18,TRBV18,NA,CASSPGLGLRDTLGTQYF
13,TRBV27,many,CASSWGSSYEQYF
13,TRBV12-3/TRBV12-4,many,CASRRQGGYGYTF
12,TRBV10-3,many,CAKMPGVDEQYF
15,TRBV6-5,many,CASSYGTSGSYEQYF
16,TRBV6-2/TRBV6-3,many,CASSYKDSGYKNIQYF
14,TRBV5-1,NA,CASSFIENTGELFF
14,TRBV5-1,NA,CASSIDRGQETQYF
15,TRBV29-1,many,CSVERTSGRAYEQYF
16,TRBV28,many,CASSPWGRVDSYEQYF
17,TRBV2,many,CASSERGSGRAVDIKYF
16,TRBV28,many,CASGQGAHIYNSPLHF
12,TRBV12-3/TRBV12-4,many,CASSLSQHEQYF